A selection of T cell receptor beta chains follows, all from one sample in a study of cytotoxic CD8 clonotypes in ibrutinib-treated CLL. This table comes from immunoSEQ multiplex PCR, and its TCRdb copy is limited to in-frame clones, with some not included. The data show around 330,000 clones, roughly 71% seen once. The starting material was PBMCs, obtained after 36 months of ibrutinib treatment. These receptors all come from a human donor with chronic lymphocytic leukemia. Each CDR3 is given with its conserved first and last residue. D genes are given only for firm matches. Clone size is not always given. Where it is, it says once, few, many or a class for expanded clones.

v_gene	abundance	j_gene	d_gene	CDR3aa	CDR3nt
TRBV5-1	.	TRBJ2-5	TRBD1	CASSSRGQGETQYF	TGCGCCAGCAGCTCCCGAGGACAGGGAGAGACCCAGTACTTC
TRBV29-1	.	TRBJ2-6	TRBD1	CSVVDRGAGANVLTF	TGCAGCGTTGTTGACAGGGGGGCTGGGGCCAACGTCCTGACTTTC
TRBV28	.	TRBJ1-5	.	CASSLNRKYSNQPQHF	TGTGCCAGCAGTTTAAACCGAAAATATAGCAATCAGCCCCAGCATTTT
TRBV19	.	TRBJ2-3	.	CASRKQGTSDTQYF	TGTGCCAGTAGAAAACAGGGAACGTCAGATACGCAGTATTTT
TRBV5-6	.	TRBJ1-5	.	CASSLRANSNQPQHF	TGTGCCAGCAGCTTGAGGGCGAATAGCAATCAGCCCCAGCATTTT
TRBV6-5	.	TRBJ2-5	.	CATFLEETQYF	TGTGCCACGTTCCTAGAGGAGACCCAGTACTTC
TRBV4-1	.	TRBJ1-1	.	CASSQPTNTEAFF	TGCGCCAGCAGCCAACCAACGAACACTGAAGCTTTCTTT
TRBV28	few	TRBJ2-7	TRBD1	CASRLRMGGTGGLEQYF	TGTGCCAGCAGGTTAAGGATGGGCGGGACAGGGGGGCTCGAGCAGTACTTC
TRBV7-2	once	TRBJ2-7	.	CASSSQVDEQYF	TGTGCCAGCAGCTCCCAAGTGGACGAGCAGTACTTC
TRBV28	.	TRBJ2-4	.	CATQSGAKNIQYF	TGTGCCACCCAGTCCGGGGCCAAAAACATTCAGTACTTC
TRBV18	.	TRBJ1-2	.	CASSPPERVVYGYTF	TGTGCCAGCTCACCACCTGAAAGGGTGGTCTATGGCTACACCTTC